This TCR beta chain emerged from a study of blood T cell repertoires in COVID-19 (dated by TCRdb to the early 2020s). Regarding the study in general: Samples covering the acute and convalescent phases of COVID-19 were provided by collaborators in the United States, Italy and Spain. The samples were drawn from the first 160 participants of the ongoing ImmuneRACE study and from more than 1,000 subjects provided by 6 global collaborators. The sample metadata nearly always contained a de-identified subject ID, COVID-19 status, age in years and sex. The material from the prospective study consisted of cDNA or gDNA derived from T cells, B-cell-depleted T cells, or PBMCs. HLA class I and class II types, where available, came from metadata supplied by the sample provider rather than from assay-based typing. Deeply sampled blood TCRbeta repertoires from subjects exposed to, actively infected with, or recovered from COVID-19 were included in the dataset. The repertoires were released in a freely available public database meant as a resource for research on the immune response to SARS-CoV-2.

Whole blood was collected in K2EDTA tubes by collaborating institutions according to the institutions' own protocols. For TCRbeta analysis, collaborators shipped samples in one of three forms: frozen whole blood, isolated PBMCs, or DNA extracted from either of those sample types. There are 14 amino acids in the CDR3, from cysteine to phenylalanine inclusive. The CDR3 DNA has 42 bases and is translated from base 1. CDR1 and CDR2, looked up from the germline V gene, are MDHEN and SYDVKM. Relative to germline, V is missing 6 bases and J is missing 7 bases, with 3 bases of the junction outside any gene match. On this clone itself: Which antigen it targets is not known. Base qualities are not recorded, but no much larger clone differs from it by a single base.

The study at large found these results: How much clinical and demographic metadata was included differed by source and by participant, and the metadata was provided uncurated.

TCRbeta CDR3 regions were amplified from genomic DNA by means of the immunoSEQ Assay, a bias-controlled multiplex PCR. Turning to the authors' computational methods: Within the assay, amplification of reference gene primers was used to estimate how many nucleated cells each sample contained. Sequence reads were collapsed and filtered to measure the absolute abundance of every unique TCRbeta CDR3 rearrangement. For each sample, productive Simpson clonality was calculated by taking the square root of Simpson's diversity index across productive rearrangements. TCRdb re-hosts the immuneACCESS table, in-frame sequences only. Its copies lack some clones; in the studies checked, an unresolved V gene accounts for under half of them, and the cause for the rest is not known. V, J and clone size derive from that table, while D and trimming were established from the DNA sequence. Across this sample there are more than 110,000 clones, with less than 85% seen only once. 6% to 7.5% of the sample comes from the top ten.

Recombination joined TRBV28 with TRBJ2-1, with TRBD2 matching 13 junction bases. This receptor was taken from a human donor in a cohort sampled during active COVID-19. The sample comprised peripheral blood. The sequence in DNA is TGTGCCAGCAGCCGACTAGCGGGGGGTAATGAGCAGTTCTTC. This is translated as CASSRLAGGNEQFF.